Listed here are 21 T cell receptor beta chains from one sample, sequenced in a study of T-cell memory formation after mild COVID-19 (dated by TCRdb to about 2021). Libraries were made using 5' RACE. The sequencer listed for this sample is Illumina NovaSeq 6000. Through fastp at Q25 and MiXCR, TCRdb rebuilt clones from the public reads, retaining in-frame beta chains. Rows with one shared CDR3 protein collapse into an entry with the most common genes and DNA. Present in this sample are about 390,000 distinct CDR3 sequences, approximately 15% of which were seen just once. Around a fifth of the sample is taken by the ten largest. What was sequenced was PBMCs or a T cell subset sorted from them (not recorded which). All receptors come from a man aged 18 to 35 who had mild COVID-19 (a few samples of this study predate the infection). The sample titles of this study are shuffled in the database, so cell type and time point are left out; the donor was told from shared clones.

The gene calls are TRBV5-1 and TRBJ2-3, with 10 bases lining up with TRBD1. The CDR3 extends over 15 amino acids. Germline V gives CDR1 SGHRS, CDR2 YFSETQ. With V trimmed by 5 bases and J by 6 bases, 9 bases remained unmatched. The CDR3 spells CASRDRTGGEDTQYF. In nucleotides, the CDR3 is TGCGCCAGCAGAGACCGGACAGGGGGAGAGGATACGCAGTATTTT.

The CDR3 coding sequence is TGTGCCACCAGCAGGGTCCTGAACACCGGGGAGCTGTTTTTT. Residues: CATSRVLNTGELFF. The chain has TRBV15 and TRBJ2-2, with D uncertain. The CDR3 loop spans 14 amino acids. V was trimmed by 3 bases and J by 1 base, leaving 6 bases between them. Per the germline V gene, CDR1 is LNHNV and CDR2 is YYDKDF (reference sequence).

The chain has TRBV4-1 and TRBJ1-1, with TRBD1 matching over 8 bases. From germline, CDR1 is MGHRA and CDR2 YSYEKL. This CDR3 spans 16 amino acids. Losses at the gene ends were 4 bases for V and 0 bases for J; bases not matched to a gene: 7. CDR3 DNA: TGCGCCAGCAGCCGTAATGGACAGGGTCTGAACACTGAAGCTTTCTTT. The encoded protein is CASSRNGQGLNTEAFF.

This clonotype has ten or more counts. The V call is TRBV5-1, the J call TRBJ1-1; D not certain. The germline V gene encodes CDR1 SGHRS and CDR2 YFSETQ. This CDR3 comprises 15 residues. V was cut by 3 bases and J by 4 bases, with 16 bases left in between. CDR3 nucleotide sequence: TGCGCCAGCAGCTCCTGGTCCTTGGGCTCCACTGAAGCTTTCTTT. Its protein product is CASSSWSLGSTEAFF.

This rearrangement joins TRBV6-2 or TRBV6-3 to TRBJ2-6; the match to TRBD1 covers 7 bases. The V and J ends lost 6 bases and 0 bases, in that order; junction bases with no gene match: 11. Germline CDR1 is MNHEY and CDR2 is SVGEGT. There are 18 residues in the CDR3. As DNA, the CDR3 is TGTGCCAGCAGCTCCGGACAGGCGTACTCCTCTGGGGCCAACGTCCTGACTTTC. Residues: CASSSGQAYSSGANVLTF.

The V and J genes are TRBV9 and TRBJ2-2; D may match TRBD1 or TRBD2 (5 bases each). Trimming took 6 bases from V and 0 from J, leaving 9 bases between them. Germline CDR1 reads SGDLS; CDR2 reads YYNGEE. The CDR3 totals 14 residues. Here the CDR3 reads CASTGTANTGELFF. The CDR3 coding sequence is TGTGCCAGCACCGGGACGGCGAACACCGGGGAGCTGTTTTTT.

The chain is built from TRBV29-1 and TRBJ2-3; weak D call: TRBD1 (7 bases). Between the trimmed V and J ends, which lost 7 bases and 3 bases, there was a span of 14 bases. This CDR3 region has 13 residues. CDR1 is SQVTM, CDR2 ANQGSEA, per germline. This CDR3 is CSASQGGTDTQYF. The CDR3 coding sequence is TGCAGCGCTTCTCAGGGGGGAACAGATACGCAGTATTTT.

The chain employs TRBV15 and TRBJ1-2, with D possibly being TRBD1 (5 bases). Deletions cut 0 bases from V and 4 bases from J, with 12 bases between. From germline, CDR1 is LNHNV and CDR2 YYDKDF (reference sequence). CDR3 size: 15 residues. CDR3 sequence: CATSREGGPTYGYTF. The CDR3 nucleotides are TGTGCCACCAGCAGAGAGGGGGGACCGACCTATGGCTACACCTTC.

The chain combines TRBV7-3 with TRBJ2-3; 7 nucleotides align to TRBD1. Losses at the gene ends were 1 base for V and 4 bases for J; bases not matched to a gene: 5. This CDR3 contains 15 residues. Germline V CDR1 and CDR2: SGHTA, FQGTGA. Here the CDR3 reads CASSLMTGLSDTQYF. The CDR3 DNA follows: TGTGCCAGCAGCTTAATGACAGGGTTATCAGATACGCAGTATTTT.

The chain combines TRBV4-3 with TRBJ2-3; possibly TRBD2 for D (7 bases). Trimming took off 0 bases at V and 2 bases at J, with 15 bases between the two ends. The CDR3 totals 17 residues. CDR1 and CDR2 from the germline V gene are LGHNA and YSLEER. In nucleotides, the CDR3 is TGCGCCAGCAGCCAAGATTCCGCGGGGGCCCCCACAGATACGCAGTATTTT. Its protein product is CASSQDSAGAPTDTQYF.

This clonotype was seen a handful of times. This chain uses TRBV4-3 with TRBJ2-3, with TRBD1 matching 7 bases. V was clipped by 4 bases and J by 0 bases; unmatched bases: 4. Germline V CDR1 and CDR2: LGHNA, YSLEER. The CDR3 runs 15 residues. This chain's CDR3 is CASSRGQESTDTQYF. CDR3 coding DNA: TGCGCCAGCAGCCGCGGACAGGAGAGCACAGATACGCAGTATTTT.

V and J are TRBV12-3 or TRBV12-4 and TRBJ1-1, with D perhaps TRBD1 (5 bases). The CDR3 runs 12 residues. The germline V and J ends were trimmed by 6 bases and 4 bases, with 9 bases remaining between them. The CDR3 sequence: CASRYRITEAFF. DNA of the CDR3: TGTGCCAGCAGGTACAGGATCACTGAAGCTTTCTTT.

The genes are TRBV5-1 and TRBJ1-3; TRBD1 aligns across 9 bases. The CDR3 is made up of 17 amino acids. Germline loops: CDR1 SGHRS, CDR2 YFSETQ. The J segment lost 3 bases and the V segment lost 1 base, leaving 8 bases of the junction unmatched. CDR3 DNA: TGCGCCAGCAGCTTGAACAGGGGGCCGAAGCATGGAAACACCATATATTTT. This encodes CASSLNRGPKHGNTIYF.

This clonotype came up a few times. V gene TRBV6-6 combines with J gene TRBJ1-6, with TRBD1 matching over 7 bases. The V and J ends lost 10 bases and 7 bases, in that order; junction bases with no gene match: 7. From germline, CDR1 is MNHNY and CDR2 SVGAGI (reference sequence). The CDR3 extends over 13 amino acids. The CDR3 sequence: CATRQGQNSPLHF. Written as DNA, the CDR3 is TGTGCCACCAGACAGGGACAAAATTCACCCCTCCACTTT.

A few counts support this clonotype. J is TRBJ2-7 and V is TRBV6-2 or TRBV6-3; the match to TRBD1 covers 8 bases. This CDR3 comprises 16 residues. Germline V gene sequence: CDR1 MNHEY, CDR2 SVGEGT. The V segment lost 8 bases and the J segment 3 bases; nucleotides outside the gene matches: 15. DNA for the CDR3: TGTGCCAGCCGGGGATTGGACAGGGCCTACGGCTACGAGCAGTACGTC. Encoded protein: CASRGLDRAYGYEQYV.

This clonotype was counted a few times. This chain uses TRBV6-5 with TRBJ1-1; TRBD1 is a possible D gene (6 bases). The CDR3 runs to 16 residues. Germline values: CDR1 MNHEY, CDR2 SVGAGI. Trimming pared 0 bases from V and 4 bases from J, leaving 15 bases between. The CDR3 sequence: CASSYSMAGAGTEAFF. The CDR3 DNA is TGTGCCAGCAGTTACTCGATGGCGGGGGCGGGCACTGAAGCTTTCTTT.

In this sample, this clonotype turned up a few times. The chain combines TRBV6-5 with TRBJ2-2; D remains unclear. CDR1 is MNHEY and CDR2 is SVGAGI in the germline V gene. The CDR3 length is 12 residues. With 2 bases removed from V and 4 bases from J, the gap between germline ends came to 2 bases. The CDR3, as DNA: TGTGCCAGCAGTTACGCCACCGGGGAGCTGTTTTTT. Protein product: CASSYATGELFF.

The chain links TRBV5-1 to TRBJ1-1; no reliable D call. Germline lookup yields CDR1 SGHRS and CDR2 YFSETQ. The CDR3 is made up of 13 amino acids. Trimming stripped 2 bases from V and 4 bases from J, with 9 bases between. The CDR3 sequence: CASSFVSATEAFF. The CDR3 DNA reads TGCGCCAGCAGCTTCGTGAGTGCCACTGAAGCTTTCTTT.

This clonotype was observed a handful of times. The chain couples TRBV18 to TRBJ2-7; TRBD2 aligns across 9 bases. The CDR3 runs 15 residues. Germline CDR1 KGHSH, CDR2 LQKENI. The ends lost 1 base at V and 6 bases at J; junction bases unmatched: 7. The CDR3 protein is CASSPRGGGAVEQYV. The CDR3 region has the DNA TGTGCCAGCTCACCACGGGGCGGGGGGGCTGTCGAGCAGTACGTC.

This clonotype was recorded at least ten times. The chain employs TRBV12-3 or TRBV12-4 and TRBJ2-3; no clear D. Trimming removed 2 bases at V and 6 bases at J, with 6 bases between. This CDR3 is built from 12 residues. The CDR3 protein is CASSLSWDTQYF. The CDR3 bases are TGTGCCAGCAGTTTAAGTTGGGATACGCAGTATTTT.

This clonotype was detected a few times. In DNA form, the CDR3 reads TGTGCCAGCCGACTTACAGGGCCCTACACCGGGGAGCTGTTTTTT. Residues: CASRLTGPYTGELFF. The chain carries TRBV7-2 and TRBJ2-2; possible D gene TRBD1, 6 bases. CDR1 and CDR2 (germline): SGHTA, FQGNSA. The CDR3 is 15 amino acids. V shed 8 bases and J shed 3 bases, with 16 bases lying between them.